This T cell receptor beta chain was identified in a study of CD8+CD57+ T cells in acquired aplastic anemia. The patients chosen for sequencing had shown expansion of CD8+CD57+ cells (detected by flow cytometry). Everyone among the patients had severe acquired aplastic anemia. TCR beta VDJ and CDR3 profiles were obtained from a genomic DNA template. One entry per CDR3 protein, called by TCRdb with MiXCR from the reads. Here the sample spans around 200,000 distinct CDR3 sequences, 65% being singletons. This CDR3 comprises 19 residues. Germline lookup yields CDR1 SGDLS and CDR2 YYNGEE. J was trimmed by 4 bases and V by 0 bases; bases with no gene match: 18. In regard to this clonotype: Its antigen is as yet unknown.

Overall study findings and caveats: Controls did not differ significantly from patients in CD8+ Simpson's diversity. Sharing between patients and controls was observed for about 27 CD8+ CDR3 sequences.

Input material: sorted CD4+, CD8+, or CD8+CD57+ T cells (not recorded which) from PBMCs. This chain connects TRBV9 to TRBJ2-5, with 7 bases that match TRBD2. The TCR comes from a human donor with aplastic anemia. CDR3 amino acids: CASSVVKFPGTILAETQYF. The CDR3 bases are TGTGCCAGCAGCGTAGTTAAGTTCCCCGGGACTATTCTTGCAGAGACCCAGTACTTC. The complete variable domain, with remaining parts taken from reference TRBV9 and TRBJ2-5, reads DSGVTQTPKHLITATGQRVTLRCSPRSGDLSVYWYQQSLDQGLQFLIQYYNGEERAKGNILERFSAQQFPDLHSELNLSSLELGDSALYFCASSVVKFPGTILAETQYFGPGTRLLVL.